This is a list of T cell receptor beta chains from one sample in a study of shared clonotypes between healthy human individuals. Libraries were prepared by immunoSEQ multiplex PCR; TCRdb keeps only in-frame clonotypes and omits some of them. The table lists approximately 2,200,000 clones, 85% to 95% of them singletons. The sequencing input was naive CD8+ T cells from PBMCs. The receptors were sampled from a man aged 18 to 35 in good health. Some clones in this sample may be carry-over from other donors' samples. Each CDR3 is given with its conserved first and last residue. The D gene is left open where the match is weak.

d_call,v_call,cdr3_aa
NA,TRBV27,CASSPLNTPYEQYF
NA,TRBV7-2,CASSLSVIGTEAFF
NA,TRBV7-9,CASSLKASNTGELFF
TRBD1,TRBV7-9,CASSPLGQGAGELFF
TRBD1,TRBV9,CASSKMGTGFNEQYF
TRBD1,TRBV11-2,CASTTEGTGGYNEQFF
NA,TRBV28,CASSLGGDPAFYGYTF
TRBD1,TRBV28,CASGRRGRYANEKLFF
TRBD1,TRBV6-1,CASRHRQGYEQYF
NA,TRBV7-9,CASSARDKAYNYGYTF
NA,TRBV13,CASPDRNTEAFF
NA,TRBV11-2,CASSLGADSYNEQFF
TRBD1,TRBV27,CASRSGGGGEAFF
TRBD2,TRBV28,CASSRFFERGGFEQYF
NA,TRBV5-1,CASSLDPSYEQYF
NA,TRBV7-8,CASSPKITTVEAFF
TRBD1,TRBV30,CAWSVKGAHTNQPQHF
NA,TRBV19,CASSPGAHEQYF
TRBD2,TRBV27,CASTASGTYNEQFF
TRBD1,TRBV27,CASSFLARTGGPQEQFF
NA,TRBV4-3,CASSQDRVGWTEAFF
NA,TRBV7-9,CASRLTAGSLTDTQYF
TRBD2,TRBV5-4,CASSLALAGVYEQYF
NA,TRBV4-1,CASSQKRREMDTEAFF
NA,TRBV12-5,CASGSETFYGYTF
TRBD1,TRBV4-1,CASSPGTGINGYTF
NA,TRBV7-6,CASSPLVQETYEQYF
NA,TRBV7-2,CASSSWLGTDTQYF
TRBD2,TRBV5-1,CASSQGLAGVPDTQYF
NA,TRBV19,CASSIVSSETQYF
NA,TRBV28,CASRPPAQSWHQETQYF
NA,TRBV28,CAIDSGVGTDTQYF
NA,TRBV27,CASSLGSPSTDTQYF
NA,TRBV7-9,CASSPPDRAYEQYF
NA,TRBV14,CASSLGGRASYEQYF
TRBD2,TRBV10-3,CAISVGAGGPSGANVLTF
NA,TRBV7-2,CASSPRTISYEQYF
NA,TRBV27,CASSLSISTGTNGELFF
NA,TRBV7-2,CASSSRRNYSTDRTEAFF
TRBD2,TRBV28,CASSPWEEREGFGTGELFF
TRBD2,TRBV9,CASSGIPSGRAPDTQYF
TRBD2,TRBV5-4,CASSWGLADSGDEQFF
NA,TRBV4-1,CASSLRGWDEQFF
NA,TRBV11-2,CASSLGVPYEQYF
NA,TRBV29-1,CSVVILRGGFNYGYTF
NA,TRBV5-6,CASSLSTGLGRADTQYF
NA,TRBV4-1,CASSQVEHSRPHYGYTF
TRBD1,TRBV28,CASSMDRGKDTQYF
NA,TRBV30,CAWSSGTVAIAGYEQYF
NA,TRBV29-1,CSVEEGTEAFF
NA,TRBV6-5,CASSYGRNNEQFF
NA,TRBV11-3,CASSTTGNTEAFF
NA,TRBV27,CASSLTLRPDEQYF
NA,TRBV10-3,CAISESGGQETQYF
NA,TRBV20-1,CSGFSYEQYF
NA,TRBV7-9,CATRGRNYGYTF
NA,TRBV11-2,CASSSRERTQETQYF
NA,TRBV19,CASSIMEAGANVLTF
NA,TRBV7-8,CASTPSGQVVDTQYF